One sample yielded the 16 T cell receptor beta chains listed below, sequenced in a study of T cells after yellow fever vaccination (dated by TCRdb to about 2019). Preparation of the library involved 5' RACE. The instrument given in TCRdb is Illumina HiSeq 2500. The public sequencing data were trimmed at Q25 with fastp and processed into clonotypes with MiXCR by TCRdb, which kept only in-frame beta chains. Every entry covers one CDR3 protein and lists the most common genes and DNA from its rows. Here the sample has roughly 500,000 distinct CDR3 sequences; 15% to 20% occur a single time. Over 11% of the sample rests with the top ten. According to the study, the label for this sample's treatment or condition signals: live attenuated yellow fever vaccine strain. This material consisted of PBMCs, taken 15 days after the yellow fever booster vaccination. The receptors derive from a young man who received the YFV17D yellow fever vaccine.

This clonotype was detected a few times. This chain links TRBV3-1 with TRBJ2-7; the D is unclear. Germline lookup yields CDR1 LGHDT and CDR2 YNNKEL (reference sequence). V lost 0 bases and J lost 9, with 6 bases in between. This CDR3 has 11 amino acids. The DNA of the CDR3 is TGTGCCAGCAGCCAAGAGGGCAGGCAGTACTTC. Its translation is CASSQEGRQYF.

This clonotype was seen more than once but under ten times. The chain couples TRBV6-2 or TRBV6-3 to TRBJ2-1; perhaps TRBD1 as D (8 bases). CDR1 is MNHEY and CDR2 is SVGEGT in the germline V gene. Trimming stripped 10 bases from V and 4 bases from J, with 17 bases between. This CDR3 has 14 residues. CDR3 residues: CATSGQGGYNEQFF. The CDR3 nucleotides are TGTGCCACGTCCGGACAGGGAGGGTACAATGAGCAGTTCTTC.

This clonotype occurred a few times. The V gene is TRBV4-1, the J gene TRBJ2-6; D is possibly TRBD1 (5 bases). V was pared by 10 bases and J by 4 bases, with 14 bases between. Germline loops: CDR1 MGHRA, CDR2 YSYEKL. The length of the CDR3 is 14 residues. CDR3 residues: CATGQGPGANVLTF. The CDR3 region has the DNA TGCGCCACCGGGCAGGGTCCAGGGGCCAACGTCCTGACTTTC.

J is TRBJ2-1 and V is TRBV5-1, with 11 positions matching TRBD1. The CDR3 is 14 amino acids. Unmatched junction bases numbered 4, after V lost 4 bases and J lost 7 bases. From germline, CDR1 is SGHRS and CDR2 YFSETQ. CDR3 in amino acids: CASSVGQGVNEQFF. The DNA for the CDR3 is TGCGCCAGCAGCGTGGGACAGGGGGTGAATGAGCAGTTCTTC.

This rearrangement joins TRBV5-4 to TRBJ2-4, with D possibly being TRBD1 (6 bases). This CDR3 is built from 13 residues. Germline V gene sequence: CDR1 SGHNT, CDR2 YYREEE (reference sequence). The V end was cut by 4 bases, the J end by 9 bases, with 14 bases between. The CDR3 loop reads CASSQEQGGIQYF. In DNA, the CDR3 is TGTGCCAGCAGCCAGGAACAGGGCGGCATTCAGTACTTC.

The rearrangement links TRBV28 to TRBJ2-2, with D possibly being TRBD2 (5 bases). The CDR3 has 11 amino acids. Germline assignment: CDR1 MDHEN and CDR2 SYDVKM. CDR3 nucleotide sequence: TGTGCACACAGCGGCGCCGGGGAGCTGTTTTTT. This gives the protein CAHSGAGELFF.

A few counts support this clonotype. The CDR3 region is CATRVSDTQYF. As DNA, the CDR3 is TGTGCCACCAGGGTATCAGATACGCAGTATTTT. This chain connects TRBV27 to TRBJ2-3; possible D gene TRBD1, 5 bases. Germline assignment: CDR1 MNHEY and CDR2 SMNVEV (reference sequence). Trimming took 10 bases from V and 4 from J, leaving 9 bases between them. CDR3 size: 11 residues.

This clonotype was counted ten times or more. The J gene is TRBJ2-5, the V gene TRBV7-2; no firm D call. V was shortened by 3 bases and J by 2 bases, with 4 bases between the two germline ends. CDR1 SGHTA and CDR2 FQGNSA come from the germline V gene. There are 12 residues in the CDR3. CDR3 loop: CASSFFQETQYF. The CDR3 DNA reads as TGTGCCAGCAGCTTTTTTCAAGAGACCCAGTACTTC.

DNA of the CDR3: TGTGCCAGCAGCTCGCGTCAGCGGTTCGCGAACACCGGGGAGCTGTTTTTT. Residues: CASSSRQRFANTGELFF. The V call is TRBV5-8, the J call TRBJ2-2, with a tentative D call TRBD2 (5 bases). The CDR3 contains 17 residues. The V end lost 3 bases, the J end lost 0 bases, and 15 bases lay between the germline ends. Looked up from germline, CDR1 is SGHTS and CDR2 is YDEGEE.

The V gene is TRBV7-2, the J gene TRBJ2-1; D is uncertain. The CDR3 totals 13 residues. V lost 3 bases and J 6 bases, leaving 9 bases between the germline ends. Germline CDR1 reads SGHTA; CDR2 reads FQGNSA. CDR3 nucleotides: TGTGCCAGCAGCTTGGGCCCAGTCAATGAGCAGTTCTTC. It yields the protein CASSLGPVNEQFF.

The CDR3 bases are TGTGCCAGCTCACCACCGTGGGGGGCCAGCACCGGGGAGCTGTTTTTT. Protein product: CASSPPWGASTGELFF. The chain joins TRBV18 to TRBJ2-2; D is tentatively TRBD1 or TRBD2 (6 bases each). This CDR3 is built from 16 residues. V was trimmed by 0 bases and J by 4 bases, leaving 12 bases between them. Germline V CDR1 and CDR2: KGHSH, LQKENI.

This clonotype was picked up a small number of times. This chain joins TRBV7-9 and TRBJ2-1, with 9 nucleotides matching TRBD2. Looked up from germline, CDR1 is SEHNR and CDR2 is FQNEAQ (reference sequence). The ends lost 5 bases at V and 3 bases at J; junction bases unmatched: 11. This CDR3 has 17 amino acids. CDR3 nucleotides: TGTGCCAGCAGCCCAGTTGGGCTAGCGGGATTCTACAATGAGCAGTTCTTC. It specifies CASSPVGLAGFYNEQFF.

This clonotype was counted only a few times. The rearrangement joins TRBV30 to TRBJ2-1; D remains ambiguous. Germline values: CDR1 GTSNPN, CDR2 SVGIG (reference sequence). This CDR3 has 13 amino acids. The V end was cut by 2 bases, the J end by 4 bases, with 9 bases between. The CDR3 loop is CAWSMSPYNEQFF. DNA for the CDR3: TGTGCCTGGAGTATGAGCCCTTACAATGAGCAGTTCTTC.

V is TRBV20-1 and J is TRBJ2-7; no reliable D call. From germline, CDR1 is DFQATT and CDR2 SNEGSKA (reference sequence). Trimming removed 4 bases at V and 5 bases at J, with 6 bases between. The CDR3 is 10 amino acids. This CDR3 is CSATDDEQYF. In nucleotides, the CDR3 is TGCAGTGCTACTGACGACGAGCAGTACTTC.

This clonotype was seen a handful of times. Here the CDR3 DNA reads TGTGCCACCAGTGACGCGTCGGGACTAGCGGGAGGGCCTGGTAATGAGCAGTTCTTC. Its protein is CATSDASGLAGGPGNEQFF. The chain recombines TRBV24-1 with TRBJ2-1; 16 bases fit TRBD2. Germline CDR1 is KGHDR and CDR2 is SFDVKD. The CDR3 is 19 amino acids. The junction had 12 bases not matched to a gene; V was cut back by 4 bases and J by 7 bases.

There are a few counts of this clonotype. CDR3 protein: CASRQSGGKAGELFF. CDR3 coding DNA: TGTGCCAGCAGGCAGAGTGGGGGAAAGGCCGGGGAGCTGTTTTTT. The genes are TRBV27 and TRBJ2-2, with D possibly being TRBD1 or TRBD2 (5 bases each). In germline, CDR1 is MNHEY, CDR2 SMNVEV (reference sequence). The V and J ends lost 6 bases and 6 bases respectively, with 17 bases between them. This CDR3 is built from 15 residues.